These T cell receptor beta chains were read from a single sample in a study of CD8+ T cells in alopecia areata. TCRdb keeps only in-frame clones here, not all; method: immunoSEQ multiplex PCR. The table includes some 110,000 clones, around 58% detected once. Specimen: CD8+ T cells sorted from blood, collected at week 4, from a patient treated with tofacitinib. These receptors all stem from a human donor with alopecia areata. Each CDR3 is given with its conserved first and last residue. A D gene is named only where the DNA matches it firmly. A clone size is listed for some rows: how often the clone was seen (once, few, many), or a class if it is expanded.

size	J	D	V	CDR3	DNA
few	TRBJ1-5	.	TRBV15	CATSNLRGQPQHF	TGTGCCACCAGCAATCTACGGGGTCAGCCCCAGCATTTT
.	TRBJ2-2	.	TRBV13	CASSRQQMNTGELFF	TGTGCCAGCAGCAGGCAGCAGATGAACACCGGGGAGCTGTTTTTT
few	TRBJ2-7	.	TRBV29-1	CSVATLKSYEQYF	TGCAGCGTTGCCACCCTCAAATCGTACGAGCAGTACTTC
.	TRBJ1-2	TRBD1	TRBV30	CAWSVYTGERGGYTF	TGTGCCTGGAGTGTATATACAGGGGAAAGGGGTGGCTACACCTTC
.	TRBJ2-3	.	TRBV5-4	CASSPEGGNTDTQYF	TGTGCCAGCAGCCCCGAAGGAGGGAACACAGATACGCAGTATTTT
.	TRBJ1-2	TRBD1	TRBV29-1	CSVEGTGWYGYTF	TGCAGCGTTGAAGGGACAGGATGGTATGGCTACACCTTC
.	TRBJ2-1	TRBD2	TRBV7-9	CATPRLAGDSEQFF	TGTGCCACCCCCCGGCTAGCGGGGGATAGTGAGCAGTTCTTC
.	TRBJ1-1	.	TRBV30	CAWTTGFRTEAFF	TGTGCCTGGACCACAGGGTTTCGAACTGAAGCTTTCTTT
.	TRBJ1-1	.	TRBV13	CASSLERAGTNTEAFF	TGTGCCAGCAGCTTAGAGCGAGCCGGCACGAACACTGAAGCTTTCTTT
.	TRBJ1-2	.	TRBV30	CAYNGGYYGYTF	TGTGCCTACAACGGCGGATACTATGGCTACACCTTC
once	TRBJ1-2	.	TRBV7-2	CASNPIAGTSYRGDYGYTF	TGTGCCAGCAACCCGATCGCCGGGACATCCTATCGGGGGGACTATGGCTACACCTTC
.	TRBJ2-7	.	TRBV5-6	CASSLVAGPEQYF	TGTGCCAGCAGCTTGGTTGCCGGCCCCGAGCAGTACTTC
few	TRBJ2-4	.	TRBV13	CASSHRGRNIQYF	TGTGCCAGCAGCCACCGAGGCAGAAACATTCAGTACTTC
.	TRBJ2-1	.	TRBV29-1	CSVETPGVRGNEQFF	TGCAGCGTTGAAACGCCCGGGGTGCGGGGCAATGAGCAGTTCTTC
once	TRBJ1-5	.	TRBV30	CAWNGGRIDQPQHF	TGTGCCTGGAATGGGGGACGGATCGATCAGCCCCAGCATTTT
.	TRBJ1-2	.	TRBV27	CASGWQVGYGYTF	TGTGCCAGCGGCTGGCAGGTCGGATATGGCTACACCTTC
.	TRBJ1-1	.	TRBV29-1	CSVELVPAEAFF	TGCAGCGTTGAATTAGTTCCAGCTGAAGCTTTCTTT
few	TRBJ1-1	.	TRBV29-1	CSVPGATEAFF	TGCAGCGTTCCAGGGGCCACTGAAGCTTTCTTT
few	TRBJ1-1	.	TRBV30	CAWAWGAEAFF	TGTGCCTGGGCCTGGGGGGCTGAAGCTTTCTTT
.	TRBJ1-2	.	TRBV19	CASSLPSGYTF	TGTGCCAGTAGCCTCCCCAGCGGCTACACCTTC
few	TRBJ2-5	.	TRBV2	CASSEGRRETQYF	TGTGCCAGCAGTGAAGGACGGCGGGAGACCCAGTACTTC
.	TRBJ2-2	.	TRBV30	CAWWTDTGELFF	TGTGCCTGGTGGACAGACACCGGGGAGCTGTTTTTT
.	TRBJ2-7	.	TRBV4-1	CASSQNPGRSSYEQYF	TGCGCCAGCAGCCAAAATCCGGGACGGTCCTCCTACGAGCAGTACTTC
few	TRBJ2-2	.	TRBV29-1	CSVDRGPGELFF	TGCAGCGTTGACAGGGGCCCCGGGGAGCTGTTTTTT
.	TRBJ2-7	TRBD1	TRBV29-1	CSVPTGGNEQYF	TGCAGCGTTCCGACAGGGGGAAACGAGCAGTACTTC
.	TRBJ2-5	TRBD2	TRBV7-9	CASSLLSQRGQETQYF	TGTGCCAGCAGCTTACTCTCCCAGCGGGGGCAAGAGACCCAGTACTTC
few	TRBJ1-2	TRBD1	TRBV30	CAWSDRGFFYGYTF	TGTGCCTGGAGTGACAGGGGGTTCTTCTATGGCTACACCTTC
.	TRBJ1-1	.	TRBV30	CAWRIRTEAFF	TGTGCCTGGAGGATACGCACTGAAGCTTTCTTT
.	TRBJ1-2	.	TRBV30	CAWSVWSEYGYTF	TGTGCCTGGAGTGTATGGTCAGAATATGGCTACACCTTC
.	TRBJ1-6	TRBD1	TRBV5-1	CASSPGQGASPLHF	TGCGCCAGCAGCCCTGGACAGGGGGCTTCACCCCTCCACTTT
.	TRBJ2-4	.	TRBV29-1	CSAHGIQYF	TGCAGCGCACACGGTATTCAGTACTTC
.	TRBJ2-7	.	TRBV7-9	CASSLGGGYEQYF	TGTGCCAGCAGCTTGGGTGGAGGTTACGAGCAGTACTTC
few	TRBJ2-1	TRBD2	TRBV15	CATSRDGRVQFF	TGTGCCACCAGCAGAGATGGGAGGGTGCAGTTCTTC
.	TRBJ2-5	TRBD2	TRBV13	CASSLALAGQETQYF	TGTGCCAGCAGCTTAGCCCTAGCGGGCCAAGAGACCCAGTACTTC
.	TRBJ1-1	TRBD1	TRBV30	CACQTGGYNTEAFF	TGTGCCTGCCAAACAGGGGGGTATAACACTGAAGCTTTCTTT
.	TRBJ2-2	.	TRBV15	CATSSSPLSNTGELFF	TGTGCCACCAGCAGTTCACCTCTTTCGAACACCGGGGAGCTGTTTTTT
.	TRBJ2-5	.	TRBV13	CASSSDSQETQYF	TGTGCCAGCAGCTCGGACAGCCAAGAGACCCAGTACTTC
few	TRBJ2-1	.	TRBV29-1	CSVEQDSFGDEQFF	TGCAGCGTTGAACAGGACTCATTCGGGGATGAGCAGTTCTTC
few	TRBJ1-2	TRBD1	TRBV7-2	CASSLDEGAGLGYTF	TGTGCCAGCAGCTTAGATGAGGGGGCGGGCCTTGGCTACACCTTC
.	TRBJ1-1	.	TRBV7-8	CASSLSPGGNTEAFF	TGTGCCAGCAGCTTATCCCCGGGAGGCAACACTGAAGCTTTCTTT
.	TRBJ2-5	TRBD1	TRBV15	CATVHGGQGLQTQYF	TGTGCCACCGTACATGGAGGACAGGGGTTACAGACCCAGTACTTC
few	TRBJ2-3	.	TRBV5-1	CASSLLPAATDTQYF	TGCGCCAGCAGCCTCCTCCCAGCGGCCACAGATACGCAGTATTTT
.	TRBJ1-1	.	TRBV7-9	CASSPDGPNTEAFF	TGTGCCAGCAGCCCGGACGGACCTAACACTGAAGCTTTCTTT
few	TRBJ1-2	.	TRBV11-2	CASSERDGIHLYGYTF	TGTGCCAGCAGCGAAAGGGACGGAATCCACCTCTATGGCTACACCTTC
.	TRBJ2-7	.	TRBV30	CAWSMGDSYEQYF	TGTGCCTGGAGTATGGGGGATAGCTACGAGCAGTACTTC
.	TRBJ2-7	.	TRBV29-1	CSVEDQGPHPYEQYF	TGCAGCGTTGAAGATCAGGGGCCCCACCCCTACGAGCAGTACTTC
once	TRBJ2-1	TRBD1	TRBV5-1	CASSPTGGNEQFF	TGCGCCAGCAGCCCTACAGGGGGCAATGAGCAGTTCTTC
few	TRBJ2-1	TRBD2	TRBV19	CASSMTAGGPGEQFF	TGTGCCAGTAGTATGACGGCGGGGGGGCCTGGTGAGCAGTTCTTC
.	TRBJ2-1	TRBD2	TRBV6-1	CASSDAHQRGAVHEQFF	TGTGCCAGCAGTGACGCCCACCAGCGGGGAGCGGTCCATGAGCAGTTCTTC
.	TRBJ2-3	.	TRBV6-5	CASSDDRSTDTQYF	TGTGCCAGCAGCGACGACAGAAGCACAGATACGCAGTATTTT
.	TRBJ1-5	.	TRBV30	CAWSDPTGSGGQPQHF	TGTGCCTGGAGTGACCCGACAGGATCAGGAGGTCAGCCCCAGCATTTT
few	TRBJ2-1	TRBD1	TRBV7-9	CASSPRDRGNEQFF	TGTGCCAGCAGCCCCCGGGACAGGGGAAATGAGCAGTTCTTC
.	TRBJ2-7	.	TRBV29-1	CSVTLGAGYEQYF	TGCAGCGTGACGCTAGGGGCTGGGTACGAGCAGTACTTC